This TCR beta chain stems from a study of human T cells and chemical hapten exposure. The CDR3 loop spans 12 amino acids. The V gene end was trimmed by 10 bases and the J gene end by 3 bases; junction bases not matched to a gene: 4. CDR1 and CDR2 (germline): ENHRY, SYGVKD. MiXCR was run by TCRdb on the RACE reads, yielding one entry per CDR3 protein. Among 57,000 or so distinct CDR3 sequences listed, around 11% were seen once. As to time point: pre-sensitization, week 0. Documented treatment: therapeutic diphenylcyclopropenone sensitization with weekly scalp DPC. The chain carries TRBV10-3 and TRBJ2-7; 9 bases match TRBD1. The specimen was whole blood, collected in connection with sensitization to the hapten diphenylcyclopropenone (DPC). The sequence was obtained from a woman aged 40-49 years with alopecia areata. Some clones in this sample may be carry-over from other donors' samples. This CDR3 reads CATRTGDYEQYF. DNA of the CDR3: TGTGCCACACGGACAGGGGACTACGAGCAGTACTTC.